These 27 T cell receptor beta chains were all obtained from the same sample, sequenced in a study of blood T cells in healthy people across ages (dated by TCRdb to the mid-2010s). Library preparation employed 5' RACE. The instrument given in TCRdb is Illumina HiSeq 2500. The second PCR ran for roughly 6 to 11 cycles and used a J-beta primer mix along with a sample-barcoded 5' primer. TCRdb cleaned the public reads at Q25 with fastp, built clones with MiXCR and kept in-frame beta chains. Here each entry gathers all rows of one CDR3 protein and keeps the most common genes and DNA. Here the sample has hundreds of thousands of distinct CDR3 sequences; under 65% occur a single time. Jointly, the top ten make up roughly 13% of the sample. Sequenced sample: blood. These receptors originate from an elderly woman in good health.

Concerning this clonotype: One junction end does not reproduce the germline sequence, and a read error may be involved. The J gene is TRBJ1-2, the V gene TRBV5-1; D ambiguous. The CDR3 length is 13 residues. CDR1 SGHRS and CDR2 YFSETQ come from the germline V gene. In nucleotides, the CDR3 is TGCGCCAGCATCTTGGATGGTGGGCATGGCTACACCTTC. Protein: CASILDGGHGYTF.

This chain uses TRBV20-1 with TRBJ2-7; unclear D gene. The CDR3 runs to 12 residues. Between the trimmed V and J ends, which lost 5 bases and 0 bases, there was a span of 8 bases. In germline, CDR1 is DFQATT, CDR2 SNEGSKA (reference sequence). The CDR3 sequence is CSAPSSSYEQYF. CDR3 in DNA: TGCAGTGCTCCGTCAAGCTCCTACGAGCAGTACTTC.

Ten or more counts support this clonotype. The chain has TRBV7-2 and TRBJ2-3; 7 bases map to TRBD2. From germline, CDR1 is SGHTA and CDR2 FQGNSA. The trim removed 5 bases at V and 2 bases at J, leaving 7 bases unmatched. The CDR3 covers 15 residues. CDR3 in amino acids: CASSRSGTTTDTQYF. In nucleotides, the CDR3 is TGTGCCAGCAGCCGCTCCGGGACTACCACAGATACGCAGTATTTT.

The chain uses TRBV7-9 and TRBJ2-5; no clear D gene. The germline V and J ends were trimmed by 1 base and 5 bases, with 14 bases remaining between them. Germline CDR1 SEHNR, CDR2 FQNEAQ (reference sequence). The CDR3 has 15 residues. The CDR3 nucleotides read TGTGCCAGCAGCTTAGACATCCGACTCGGGGAGACCCAGTACTTC. Translating gives CASSLDIRLGETQYF.

This clonotype was recorded a few times. The V and J genes are TRBV18 and TRBJ1-6; tentatively, D is TRBD1 (6 bases). The CDR3 runs to 20 residues. V was clipped by 2 bases and J by 0 bases, with 20 bases between them. CDR1 is KGHSH, CDR2 LQKENI, per germline. The CDR3 DNA sequence: TGTGCCAGCTCACCAGGCCCCTCACAGGGTGTAAGCTCCTATAATTCACCCCTCCACTTT. This encodes CASSPGPSQGVSSYNSPLHF.

The CDR3 is CAIRDGVYEQYF. CDR3 coding DNA: TGTGCCATCAGGGACGGGGTCTACGAGCAGTACTTC. The chain couples TRBV28 to TRBJ2-7, with D perhaps matching TRBD1 or TRBD2 (5 bases each). CDR3 length: 12 residues. Germline loops: CDR1 MDHEN, CDR2 SYDVKM. V was trimmed by 10 bases and J by 3 bases, leaving 13 bases between them.

This sequence joins TRBV29-1 and TRBJ2-7; a weak D match, TRBD2 (6 bases). This CDR3 spans 12 amino acids. V lost 7 bases to trimming and J lost 7 bases, with 17 bases between them. Germline V lookup: CDR1 SQVTM, CDR2 ANQGSEA. This CDR3 reads CSAGTGRGEQYF. The CDR3 nucleotides read TGCAGCGCCGGGACTGGGAGAGGGGAGCAGTACTTC.

V gene TRBV20-1 combines with J gene TRBJ1-4, with D perhaps matching TRBD1 (5 bases). Deletions cut 1 base from V and 6 bases from J, with 12 bases between. Germline CDR1 is DFQATT and CDR2 is SNEGSKA (reference sequence). This CDR3 spans 14 amino acids. CDR3 region: CSARARGRDEKLFF. CDR3 DNA sequence: TGCAGTGCTAGAGCCCGGGGCAGGGATGAAAAACTGTTTTTT.

The chain carries TRBV7-9 and TRBJ2-5, with TRBD2 as a possible D gene (6 bases). The V and J ends lost 4 bases and 11 bases respectively, with 14 bases between them. Germline V gene data show CDR1 as SEHNR and CDR2 as FQNEAQ (reference sequence). CDR3 length: 12 amino acids. CDR3 amino acids: CASSSRERQQYF. In nucleotides, the CDR3 is TGTGCCAGCAGCTCCCGGGAGCGACAGCAGTACTTC.

This clonotype came up many times. This chain joins TRBV9 and TRBJ2-7; 7 bases are shared with TRBD1. Trimming removed 4 bases from V and 2 bases from J; junction bases left unmatched: 6. The CDR3 contains 14 residues. Germline V gives CDR1 SGDLS, CDR2 YYNGEE. The CDR3 spells CASSPGTAAYEQYF. The CDR3 bases are TGTGCCAGCAGCCCTGGGACAGCCGCCTACGAGCAGTACTTC.

V usage is TRBV5-5 and J usage is TRBJ2-7; 8 bases line up with TRBD2. V was clipped by 5 bases and J by 2 bases; unmatched bases: 9. Germline V gene sequence: CDR1 SGHKS, CDR2 YYEKEE (reference sequence). The CDR3 is made up of 15 amino acids. The CDR3 loop reads CASRTTAGVPYEQYF. In nucleotides, the CDR3 is TGTGCCAGCAGGACTACAGCGGGAGTCCCCTACGAGCAGTACTTC.

This clonotype was counted many times. This chain links TRBV2 with TRBJ2-7; TRBD1 or TRBD2 may be the D gene (5 bases each). The CDR3 covers 12 residues. V was trimmed by 10 bases and J by 0 bases, leaving 10 bases between them. Germline CDR1 SNHLY, CDR2 FYNNEI. The CDR3 spells CANRDLSYEQYF. CDR3 DNA sequence: TGTGCCAACCGGGACCTCTCCTACGAGCAGTACTTC.

This clonotype occurred many times. The chain couples TRBV28 to TRBJ2-4, with TRBD2 matching 9 bases. The CDR3 has 13 amino acids. Unmatched junction bases numbered 4, after V lost 8 bases and J lost 5 bases. In germline, CDR1 is MDHEN, CDR2 SYDVKM. CDR3 coding DNA: TGTGCCAGCCACCGACTAGCGGAAAACATTCAGTACTTC. This codes for CASHRLAENIQYF. The variable domain in full, with the rest retrieved from reference TRBV28 and TRBJ2-4, is DVKVTQSSRYLVKRTGEKVFLECVQDMDHENMFWYRQDPGLGLRLIYFSYDVKMKEKGDIPEGYSVSREKKERFSLILESASTNQTSMYLCASHRLAENIQYFGAGTRLSVL.

This clonotype appeared many times. The chain combines TRBV9 with TRBJ2-1, with D unclear. Per the germline V gene, CDR1 is SGDLS and CDR2 is YYNGEE. V was clipped by 3 bases and J by 8 bases, with 21 bases between them. CDR3 length equals 16 residues. The CDR3 DNA reads TGTGCCAGCAGCGGCCCCAAGCCCCAAGCTTCCGATGAGCAGTTCTTC. Translated, it gives CASSGPKPQASDEQFF.

This clonotype was detected only a few times. This chain uses TRBV6-2 or TRBV6-3 with TRBJ1-5, with 7 bases fitting TRBD1. From germline, CDR1 is MNHEY and CDR2 SVGEGT. CDR3 length: 15 residues. Unmatched junction bases numbered 3, after V lost 2 bases and J lost 2 bases. CDR3 coding DNA: TGTGCCAGCAGTTACCCCCAGGGGGGCAATCAGCCCCAGCATTTT. Translating gives CASSYPQGGNQPQHF.

This clonotype has at least ten counts. The V and J genes are TRBV7-2 and TRBJ2-3, with TRBD2 identical over 10 bases. Germline values: CDR1 SGHTA, CDR2 FQGNSA. The length of the CDR3 is 17 residues. The ends lost 7 bases at V and 2 bases at J; junction bases unmatched: 12. The CDR3 sequence is CASTPGLAGVPTDTQYF. CDR3 coding DNA: TGTGCCAGCACCCCGGGGCTAGCGGGGGTTCCCACAGATACGCAGTATTTT. Full variable domain (rest looked up from reference TRBV7-2 and TRBJ2-3): GAGVSQSPSNKVTEKGKDVELRCDPISGHTALYWYRQSLGQGLEFLIYFQGNSAPDKSGLPSDRFSAERTGGSVSTLTIQRTQQEDSAVYLCASTPGLAGVPTDTQYFGPGTRLTVL.

For this clonotype: A read error is possible here, since a much larger clone lies one base away. The rearrangement uses TRBV9 and TRBJ2-1; TRBD2 agrees at 8 bases. The trim removed 4 bases at V and 12 bases at J, leaving 9 bases unmatched. The CDR3 consists of 13 residues. The germline CDR1 and CDR2 sequences are SGDLS and YYNGEE. In DNA form, the CDR3 reads TGTGCCAGCAGCCACCGGAGCGGGAGAGCGCAGTTCTTC. Amino acid sequence: CASSHRSGRAQFF.

This clonotype has ten or more counts. The rearrangement joins TRBV4-1 to TRBJ2-3; no reliable D call. V was shortened by 4 bases and J by 6 bases, with 8 bases between the two germline ends. The CDR3 totals 12 residues. Germline values: CDR1 MGHRA, CDR2 YSYEKL. CDR3 amino acids: CASSLGPDTQYF. CDR3 coding DNA: TGCGCCAGCAGCCTTGGGCCGGATACGCAGTATTTT.

This clonotype turned up a few times. The chain joins TRBV7-9 to TRBJ2-1, with 7 bases matching TRBD1. J was trimmed by 4 bases and V by 4 bases; bases with no gene match: 7. Germline V gives CDR1 SEHNR, CDR2 FQNEAQ (reference sequence). CDR3 length: 15 amino acids. CDR3: CASSSDRQGYNEQFF. The DNA of the CDR3 is TGTGCCAGCAGCTCGGACAGGCAAGGATACAATGAGCAGTTCTTC.

This clonotype showed up just a few times. The chain uses TRBV5-1 and TRBJ2-5; D remains ambiguous. The germline V and J ends were trimmed by 0 bases and 5 bases, with 14 bases remaining between them. Germline V gene sequence: CDR1 SGHRS, CDR2 YFSETQ. The CDR3 extends over 15 amino acids. CDR3 DNA: TGCGCCAGCAGCTTGGCGAACAGCAACGGGGAGACCCAGTACTTC. It is translated as CASSLANSNGETQYF.

This clonotype appeared many times. The chain recombines TRBV29-1 with TRBJ2-3; 7 bases agree with TRBD1. Germline V lookup: CDR1 SQVTM, CDR2 ANQGSEA. After removal of 8 bases from V and 3 bases from J, the junction contained 11 bases not matched to a gene. The CDR3 has 14 residues. The CDR3 is CSSRQGDTTDTQYF. CDR3 DNA sequence: TGCAGCTCACGACAGGGCGATACGACAGATACGCAGTATTTT.

As concerns this clonotype: With a much larger clone just one base away, this may be a read error. This sequence joins TRBV7-2 and TRBJ2-5; D call uncertain. The DNA matches TRBJ2-7 better at its end, which makes the J call doubtful. Germline CDR1 is SGHTA and CDR2 is FQGNSA. The CDR3 runs to 12 residues. As DNA, the CDR3 is TGTGCCAGCAGCGTATCCCAGTACGAGCAGTACTTC. Translating gives CASSVSQYEQYF.

This clonotype appeared a single time. The gene calls are TRBV7-2 and TRBJ1-1, with D perhaps matching TRBD1 (6 bases). Trimming cost V 5 bases and J 2 bases, with 15 bases left between them. This CDR3 comprises 15 residues. Germline V lookup: CDR1 SGHTA, CDR2 FQGNSA. The CDR3 is CASSPQTGYNTEAFF. CDR3 nucleotides: TGTGCCAGCAGCCCTCAAACAGGGTACAACACTGAAGCTTTCTTT.

The sample holds many counts of this clonotype. The CDR3 loop reads CAIPGPHLTRVLKAQYF. For the CDR3, the DNA is TGTGCCATCCCGGGACCCCACTTGACTCGGGTTCTGAAGGCGCAGTATTTT. V usage is TRBV27 and J usage is TRBJ2-3, with D possibly called TRBD1 or TRBD2 (5 bases each). The germline CDR1 and CDR2 sequences are MNHEY and SMNVEV (reference sequence). The V and J ends lost 10 bases and 10 bases respectively, with 33 bases between them. The CDR3 consists of 17 residues.

The chain links TRBV7-3 to TRBJ2-1; D is unclear. Trimming took 0 bases from V and 7 from J, leaving 7 bases between them. The length of the CDR3 is 13 residues. Per germline, CDR1 SGHTA and CDR2 FQGTGA. In DNA, the CDR3 is TGTGCCAGCAGCTTAACAAGGATTAATGAGCAGTTCTTC. Translated: CASSLTRINEQFF.

The V and J genes are TRBV7-6 and TRBJ2-4, with D possibly being TRBD2 (6 bases). With 2 bases removed from V and 13 bases from J, the gap between germline ends came to 21 bases. Germline loops: CDR1 SGHVS, CDR2 FNYEAQ. The length of the CDR3 is 15 residues. The CDR3 coding sequence is TGTGCCAGCAGCTTATATGGATTCTCGGGGGAAGAGCAGTACTTC. Its translation: CASSLYGFSGEEQYF.

The genes are TRBV9 and TRBJ2-5; D call uncertain. V was cut by 4 bases and J by 12 bases, with 13 bases left in between. CDR1 is SGDLS and CDR2 is YYNGEE in the germline V gene. This CDR3 is built from 11 residues. CDR3 sequence (DNA): TGTGCCAGCAGCCCCCGACGAGCCGAGTACTTC. It is translated as CASSPRRAEYF.